The text below deals with one T cell receptor (beta chain). What it binds is unknown. This sample is part of a study of CD8 T cells in Susac syndrome. General observations from the study: Individuals included in the TCR sequencing and HLA analysis were acknowledged by the study to be relatively few in number.

V lost 0 bases to trimming and J lost 4 bases, with 14 bases between them. From germline, CDR1 is DFQATT and CDR2 SNEGSKA (reference sequence). This CDR3 is 15 amino acids long. The TEMRA cells underwent FACS enrichment, while the CD8+ and CD4+ T cells underwent negative isolation. The RNA, about 0.5 to 1 ug, was put through reverse transcription using random hexamers. Amplification of TCR beta CDR3 across 54 Vbeta and 13 Jbeta was performed with immunoSEQ multiplex PCR. TCRdb reanalysed the immunoSEQ multiplex PCR reads using MiXCR and keeps one entry per CDR3 protein. The table has hundreds of thousands of distinct CDR3 sequences, 90% to 96% seen once.

The TCR was taken from a human donor with Susac syndrome. V gene TRBV20-1 combines with J gene TRBJ2-3, with D possibly being TRBD1 (5 bases). The sample taken for sequencing was CD4+ T cells from PBMCs. DNA of the CDR3: TGCAGTGCTAGAGATCTGGGGCGCCTTTCAGATACGCAGTATTTT. Translation: CSARDLGRLSDTQYF.